A selection of T cell receptor beta chains follows, all from one sample in a study of blood T cell repertoires in COVID-19. Sequenced by immunoSEQ multiplex PCR; TCRdb stores in-frame clones only, minus some. The repertoire includes about 250,000 clones, just under 90% of them detected once, and almost 4% sits in the top ten. The sample taken for sequencing was PBMCs or T cells enriched from blood (not recorded which). Source of these receptors: a woman aged 25 to 45 with acute COVID-19. The CDR3 runs from the conserved cysteine through the conserved F or W. Fields, in order: J gene, clone size, D gene, V gene, CDR3 DNA, CDR3 protein. The D gene is left open where the match is weak. Clone size, where shown, is once, few, many, or a class for clones that have expanded.

J gene: TRBJ2-3; clone size: .; D gene: TRBD2; V gene: TRBV9; CDR3 DNA: TGTGCCAGCAGCGTAGGCCCTAGCGGGGGGCAGATTCCAGATACGCAGTATTTT; CDR3 protein: CASSVGPSGGQIPDTQYF
J gene: TRBJ2-5; clone size: .; D gene: .; V gene: TRBV5-6; CDR3 DNA: TGTGCCAGCAGCCCGACAGGTTCAGAGATGGAGACCCAGTACTTC; CDR3 protein: CASSPTGSEMETQYF
J gene: TRBJ1-3; clone size: .; D gene: .; V gene: TRBV7-9; CDR3 DNA: TGTGCCAGCAGGTCGGGGTGGTCCTCTGGAAACACCATATATTTT; CDR3 protein: CASRSGWSSGNTIYF
J gene: TRBJ2-7; clone size: .; D gene: .; V gene: TRBV5-5; CDR3 DNA: TGTGCCAGCAATCTGGACAGTTTGGAGCAGTACTTC; CDR3 protein: CASNLDSLEQYF
J gene: TRBJ1-4; clone size: .; D gene: .; V gene: TRBV10-3; CDR3 DNA: TGTGCCATCAGTGAGTCAGGGAGGCCTAATGAAAAACTGTTTTTT; CDR3 protein: CAISESGRPNEKLFF
J gene: TRBJ2-3; clone size: .; D gene: .; V gene: TRBV11-3; CDR3 DNA: TGTGCCAGCAGCCACCGCGATTCGACTAGTGGAACAGATACGCAGTATTTT; CDR3 protein: CASSHRDSTSGTDTQYF
J gene: TRBJ2-3; clone size: .; D gene: TRBD2; V gene: TRBV3-1/TRBV3-2; CDR3 DNA: TGTGCCAGCAGGCAAACAGGACTAGCGGGGTTTGTAGATACGCAGTATTTT; CDR3 protein: CASRQTGLAGFVDTQYF
J gene: TRBJ1-5; clone size: .; D gene: TRBD1; V gene: TRBV30; CDR3 DNA: TGTGCCTGGAGGTCCGGGACAGGGGGAGTGGGTAGCAATCAGCCCCAGCATTTT; CDR3 protein: CAWRSGTGGVGSNQPQHF
J gene: TRBJ2-2; clone size: .; D gene: .; V gene: TRBV11-3; CDR3 DNA: TGTGCCAGCAGCTCCAGGGGAGCGAACACCGGGGAGCTGTTTTTT; CDR3 protein: CASSSRGANTGELFF
J gene: TRBJ1-5; clone size: .; D gene: .; V gene: TRBV19; CDR3 DNA: TGTGCCAGTAACATAGTCGGGGGGTGGGCGGTATCCCAGCATTTT; CDR3 protein: CASNIVGGWAVSQHF
J gene: TRBJ2-1; clone size: .; D gene: .; V gene: TRBV2; CDR3 DNA: TGTGCCAGCGGGGGCCACAATGAGCAGTTCTTC; CDR3 protein: CASGGHNEQFF
J gene: TRBJ1-2; clone size: once; D gene: .; V gene: TRBV7-9; CDR3 DNA: TGTGCCAGCAGCCCCCAACCCCTGGACTCTGATGGCTACACCTTC; CDR3 protein: CASSPQPLDSDGYTF
J gene: TRBJ1-2; clone size: few; D gene: TRBD1; V gene: TRBV7-9; CDR3 DNA: TGTGCCAGCAGCCCGAGGACAGGGGATGGCTACACCTTC; CDR3 protein: CASSPRTGDGYTF
J gene: TRBJ2-1; clone size: .; D gene: TRBD1; V gene: TRBV5-1; CDR3 DNA: TGCGCCAGCACCACGGACAGGGGCAATGAGCAGTTCTTC; CDR3 protein: CASTTDRGNEQFF
J gene: TRBJ1-6; clone size: once; D gene: .; V gene: TRBV3-1/TRBV3-2; CDR3 DNA: TGTGCCAGCAGCCAAGTCGGGACTTACCAAGGGAATTCACCCCTCCACTTT; CDR3 protein: CASSQVGTYQGNSPLHF
J gene: TRBJ1-6; clone size: few; D gene: .; V gene: TRBV30; CDR3 DNA: TGTGCCTGGAGTGAGCGGAGCAGTTCACCCCTCCACTTT; CDR3 protein: CAWSERSSSPLHF
J gene: TRBJ2-7; clone size: once; D gene: .; V gene: TRBV15; CDR3 DNA: TGTGCCACCAGCCCCTCTCAGGGGTTTTCGTACGAGCAGTACTTC; CDR3 protein: CATSPSQGFSYEQYF
J gene: TRBJ1-1; clone size: .; D gene: .; V gene: TRBV7-9; CDR3 DNA: TGTGCCAGCAGCTTAGTTTATGGCAGCGGGACTGAAGCTTTCTTT; CDR3 protein: CASSLVYGSGTEAFF
J gene: TRBJ2-5; clone size: .; D gene: .; V gene: TRBV5-1; CDR3 DNA: TGCGCCAGCAGCCCACGTTTGAGGGGGATTGCGGAGACCCAGTACTTC; CDR3 protein: CASSPRLRGIAETQYF
J gene: TRBJ1-4; clone size: once; D gene: .; V gene: TRBV6-1; CDR3 DNA: TGTGCCAGCAGTGAATGGCAGTATGCAACTAATGAAAAACTGTTTTTT; CDR3 protein: CASSEWQYATNEKLFF
J gene: TRBJ2-5; clone size: .; D gene: TRBD1; V gene: TRBV5-1; CDR3 DNA: TGCGCCAGCAGTGGACAGGGGCGGGAGACCCAGTACTTC; CDR3 protein: CASSGQGRETQYF
J gene: TRBJ2-2; clone size: .; D gene: TRBD2; V gene: TRBV24-1; CDR3 DNA: TGTGCCACCAGTGATTTACTAGCGGGAACCACCGGGGAGCTGTTTTTT; CDR3 protein: CATSDLLAGTTGELFF
J gene: TRBJ1-5; clone size: .; D gene: .; V gene: TRBV2; CDR3 DNA: TGTGCCAGCAACCAAGACAGCCCCGAGCCCCAGCATTTT; CDR3 protein: CASNQDSPEPQHF
J gene: TRBJ2-1; clone size: .; D gene: .; V gene: TRBV19; CDR3 DNA: TGTGCCAGTACCCCTTCCAGGGCCAATGAGCAGTTCTTC; CDR3 protein: CASTPSRANEQFF
J gene: TRBJ2-6; clone size: few; D gene: TRBD2; V gene: TRBV6-1; CDR3 DNA: TGTGCCAGCAGTGCAAGCGGGGGGACCTCTGGGGCCAACGTCCTGACTTTC; CDR3 protein: CASSASGGTSGANVLTF
J gene: TRBJ1-2; clone size: .; D gene: .; V gene: TRBV27; CDR3 DNA: TGTGCCAGCAGTTCGGGCCGACTAGGAAGCTACACCTTC; CDR3 protein: CASSSGRLGSYTF
J gene: TRBJ2-3; clone size: once; D gene: TRBD1; V gene: TRBV27; CDR3 DNA: TGTGCCAGCAGTCGCCGGGACAGTGTCACAGATACGCAGTATTTT; CDR3 protein: CASSRRDSVTDTQYF
J gene: TRBJ2-1; clone size: .; D gene: .; V gene: TRBV7-9; CDR3 DNA: TGTGCCAGCAGCTTAGGAGGGGGTCGGTCCTACAATGAGCAGTTCTTC; CDR3 protein: CASSLGGGRSYNEQFF
J gene: TRBJ2-3; clone size: .; D gene: TRBD2; V gene: TRBV15; CDR3 DNA: TGTGCCACCAGCAGGTATAGCGGGAAAGGCACCGATACGCAGTATTTT; CDR3 protein: CATSRYSGKGTDTQYF
J gene: TRBJ2-5; clone size: .; D gene: .; V gene: TRBV5-1; CDR3 DNA: TGCGCCAGCAGCCCGGAGGTCAGGGAGACCCAGTACTTC; CDR3 protein: CASSPEVRETQYF
J gene: TRBJ2-1; clone size: .; D gene: TRBD1; V gene: TRBV5-1; CDR3 DNA: TGCGCCAGCAGCCTACAGGGGAAGGCCTACAATGAGCAGTTCTTC; CDR3 protein: CASSLQGKAYNEQFF
J gene: TRBJ2-2; clone size: .; D gene: .; V gene: TRBV7-9; CDR3 DNA: TGTGCCAGCAGCTGGACAGATACGAACACCGGGGAGCTGTTTTTT; CDR3 protein: CASSWTDTNTGELFF
J gene: TRBJ2-7; clone size: .; D gene: .; V gene: TRBV4-2; CDR3 DNA: TGTGCCAGCAGCCCCCCGGACGGGGGCGAGCAGTACTTC; CDR3 protein: CASSPPDGGEQYF
J gene: TRBJ1-6; clone size: .; D gene: TRBD1; V gene: TRBV15; CDR3 DNA: TGTGCCACCAGCAGAGAGGCAGGGGGTTCACCCCTCCACTTT; CDR3 protein: CATSREAGGSPLHF
J gene: TRBJ2-1; clone size: .; D gene: .; V gene: TRBV21-1; CDR3 DNA: TGTGCCAGCAGCAAAGCAATTCACTGTAGCGGTTCCTACAATGAGCAGTTCTTC; CDR3 protein: CASSKAIHCSGSYNEQFF
J gene: TRBJ2-3; clone size: .; D gene: TRBD2; V gene: TRBV6-1; CDR3 DNA: TGTGCCAGCAGTGAAGTCTCCCCCCCGCGACTAGCGGGGGCCACAGATACGCAGTATTTT; CDR3 protein: CASSEVSPPRLAGATDTQYF
J gene: TRBJ1-6; clone size: .; D gene: .; V gene: TRBV14; CDR3 DNA: TGTGCCAGCAGCCATAGCTTATCACCCCTCCACTTT; CDR3 protein: CASSHSLSPLHF
J gene: TRBJ2-2; clone size: .; D gene: .; V gene: TRBV6-4; CDR3 DNA: TGTGCCAGCATTCCTGGGACATCGAACACCGGGGAGCTGTTTTTT; CDR3 protein: CASIPGTSNTGELFF
J gene: TRBJ1-3; clone size: .; D gene: .; V gene: TRBV15; CDR3 DNA: TGTGCCACCAGCAGAGATCGGGGAACTGGAAACACCATATATTTT; CDR3 protein: CATSRDRGTGNTIYF
J gene: TRBJ1-1; clone size: .; D gene: TRBD1; V gene: TRBV7-8; CDR3 DNA: TGTGCCAGCAGCTTAGCGTTGGAGGGGGCAAACACTGAAGCTTTCTTT; CDR3 protein: CASSLALEGANTEAFF